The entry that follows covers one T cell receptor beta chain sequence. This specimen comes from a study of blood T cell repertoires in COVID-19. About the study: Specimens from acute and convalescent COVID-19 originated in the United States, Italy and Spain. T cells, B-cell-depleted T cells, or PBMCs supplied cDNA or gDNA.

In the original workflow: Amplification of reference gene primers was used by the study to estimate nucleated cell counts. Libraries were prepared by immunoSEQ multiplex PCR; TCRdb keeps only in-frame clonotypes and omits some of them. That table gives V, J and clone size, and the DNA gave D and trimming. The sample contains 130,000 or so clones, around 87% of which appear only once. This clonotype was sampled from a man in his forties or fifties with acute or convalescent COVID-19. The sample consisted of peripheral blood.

CDR3 sequence reads: CAWSRGDGYQPQHF. The CDR3 bases are TGTGCCTGGAGTCGGGGGGACGGCTATCAGCCCCAGCATTTT. The genes are TRBV30 and TRBJ1-5; D is perhaps TRBD1 (5 bases). Germline values: CDR1 GTSNPN, CDR2 SVGIG (reference sequence). With 2 bases removed from V and 5 bases from J, the gap between germline ends came to 13 bases. The CDR3 runs 14 residues.